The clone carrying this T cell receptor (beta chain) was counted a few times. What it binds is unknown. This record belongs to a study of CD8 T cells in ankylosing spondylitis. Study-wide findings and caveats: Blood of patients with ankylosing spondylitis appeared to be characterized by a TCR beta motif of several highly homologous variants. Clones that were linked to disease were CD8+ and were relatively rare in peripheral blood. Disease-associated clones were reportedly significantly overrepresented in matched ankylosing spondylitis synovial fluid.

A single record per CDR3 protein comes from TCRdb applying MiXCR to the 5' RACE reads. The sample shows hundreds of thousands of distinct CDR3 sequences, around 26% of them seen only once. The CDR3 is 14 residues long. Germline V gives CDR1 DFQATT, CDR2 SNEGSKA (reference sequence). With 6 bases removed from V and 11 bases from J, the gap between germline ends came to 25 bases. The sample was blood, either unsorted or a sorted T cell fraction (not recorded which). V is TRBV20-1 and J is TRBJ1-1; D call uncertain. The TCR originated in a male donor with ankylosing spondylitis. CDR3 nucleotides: TGCAGTGCGTCCGACATGGCTATTTTCGCAGTGGCTTTCTTT. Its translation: CSASDMAIFAVAFF.